The 28 T cell receptor beta chains below were found in one sample sequenced in a study of cytomegalovirus exposure and HLA in healthy donors. Primers: 60 Vbeta forward and 13 Jbeta reverse. Clones were sequenced by immunoSEQ multiplex PCR, and TCRdb holds only the in-frame ones, with some missing. The sample records roughly 96,000 clones, approximately 72% being singletons. What was sequenced was PBMCs. These receptors all stem from a woman aged 70-85 years in good health and CMV-seropositive.

The chain carries TRBV7-2 and TRBJ2-5, with 8 nucleotides matching TRBD1. J lost 4 bases, V lost 5 bases, and 12 bases had no gene match. The CDR3 runs to 16 residues. The germline gives CDR1 SGHTA, CDR2 FQGNSA. The CDR3 DNA reads TGTGCCAGCAGCACTGGACAGGGAAGGGGCAGAGAGACCCAGTACTTC. Amino acid sequence: CASSTGQGRGRETQYF.

This clone was observed a few times. The chain employs TRBV15 and TRBJ1-4, with 7 nucleotides matching TRBD1. CDR1 and CDR2 (germline): LNHNV, YYDKDF (reference sequence). The V and J ends lost 3 bases and 6 bases, in that order; junction bases with no gene match: 19. CDR3 length equals 19 residues. The CDR3 DNA reads TGTGCCACCAGCAGCGAGAGGCCGGACAGGCTGGATTTCTATGAAAAACTGTTTTTT. Its protein product is CATSSERPDRLDFYEKLFF. Full variable domain (rest looked up from reference TRBV15 and TRBJ1-4): DAMVIQNPRYQVTQFGKPVTLSCSQTLNHNVMYWYQQKSSQAPKLLFHYYDKDFNNEADTPDNFQSRRPNTSFCFLDIRSPGLGDTAMYLCATSSERPDRLDFYEKLFFGSGTQLSVL.

The count of this clone is one. The CDR3 DNA reads TGTGCCAGTAGTATAGCTACGTCGGGAGGTCCCGGGGAGCTGTTTTTT. Amino acids: CASSIATSGGPGELFF. This chain connects TRBV19 to TRBJ2-2, with 7 bases matching TRBD2. V shed 1 base and J 6 bases; nucleotides not matched to a gene: 8. Germline lookup yields CDR1 LNHDA and CDR2 SQIVND (reference sequence). This CDR3 contains 16 residues.

The V and J genes are TRBV19 and TRBJ2-1, with D uncertain. Germline values: CDR1 LNHDA, CDR2 SQIVND (reference sequence). V lost 3 bases and J 0 bases, leaving 9 bases between the germline ends. CDR3 length equals 15 residues. The CDR3 spells CASSIAASSYNEQFF. For the CDR3, the DNA is TGTGCCAGTAGTATCGCAGCGAGCTCCTACAATGAGCAGTTCTTC.

The chain combines TRBV11-1 with TRBJ2-7, with 10 positions matching TRBD2. Germline lookup yields CDR1 SGHAT and CDR2 FQDESV (reference sequence). The CDR3 extends over 17 amino acids. V was pared by 2 bases and J by 3 bases, with 10 bases of the junction left unmatched. CDR3: CASSLNVLTSGYYEQYF. CDR3 DNA: TGTGCCAGCAGCTTAAACGTTTTGACTAGCGGGTACTACGAGCAGTACTTC.

The rearrangement joins TRBV6-1 to TRBJ1-4; D ambiguous. V shed 6 bases and J shed 8 bases, with 10 bases lying between them. The germline V gene has CDR1 MNHNS and CDR2 SASEGT. This CDR3 has 12 amino acids. The CDR3, as DNA: TGTGCCAGCAGAGTGGTCGGGGAAAAACTGTTTTTT. This encodes CASRVVGEKLFF.

The chain links TRBV2 to TRBJ1-5; 7 bases agree with TRBD1. V shed 9 bases, J shed 4 bases, and the junction held 9 bases outside the gene matches. The CDR3 extends over 14 amino acids. The germline V gene encodes CDR1 SNHLY and CDR2 FYNNEI. The CDR3 here is CASRLGTDNQPQHF. The CDR3 DNA is TGTGCCAGTAGGTTGGGGACAGATAATCAGCCCCAGCATTTT. Based on the CDR3 plus reference TRBV2 and TRBJ1-5, the full variable domain is EPEVTQTPSHQVTQMGQEVILRCVPISNHLYFYWYRQILGQKVEFLVSFYNNEISEKSEIFDDQFSVERPDGSNFTLKIRSTKLEDSAMYFCASRLGTDNQPQHFGDGTRLSIL.

The CDR3 nucleotides read TGTGCCAGCAGCGAGGGGGACCAAGAGACCCAGTACTTC. Translated: CASSEGDQETQYF. The chain is built from TRBV11-2 and TRBJ2-5, with D possibly TRBD1 on 6 matching bases. CDR3 length: 13 residues. V was trimmed by 5 bases and J by 0 bases, leaving 7 bases between them. Germline V lookup: CDR1 SGHAT, CDR2 FQNNGV. The whole variable domain, remainder taken from reference TRBV11-2 and TRBJ2-5, is EAGVAQSPRYKIIEKRQSVAFWCNPISGHATLYWYQQILGQGPKLLIQFQNNGVVDDSQLPKDRFSAERLKGVDSTLKIQPAKLEDSAVYLCASSEGDQETQYFGPGTRLLVL.

The J gene is TRBJ2-5, the V gene TRBV6-5; 7 nucleotides line up with TRBD1. CDR1 MNHEY and CDR2 SVGAGI come from the germline V gene. This CDR3 has 13 residues. Losses at the gene ends were 10 bases for V and 3 bases for J; bases not matched to a gene: 8. This chain's CDR3 is CATSGQLKETQYF. The CDR3 DNA reads TGTGCCACCTCGGGACAGCTGAAAGAGACCCAGTACTTC.

In regard to this clone: A junction boundary mismatches the germline segment, possibly from a read error. The chain links TRBV7-9 to TRBJ2-7, with 8 bases matching TRBD2. The CDR3 spans 15 residues. Germline CDR1 is SEHNR and CDR2 is FQNEAQ (reference sequence). CDR3 DNA sequence: TGTTCCAGCAGCTTAGCTCTGGGACTAGACTACGAGCAGTACTTC. Translation: CSSSLALGLDYEQYF.

This chain joins TRBV28 and TRBJ2-7; 14 bases align to TRBD2. The CDR3 spans 17 residues. Germline V gene data show CDR1 as MDHEN and CDR2 as SYDVKM. V was pared by 8 bases and J by 3 bases, with 12 bases of the junction left unmatched. The CDR3 loop is CASPPRLAGGALYEQYF. The CDR3 coding sequence is TGTGCCAGCCCCCCACGACTAGCGGGGGGGGCACTCTACGAGCAGTACTTC.

This clone has just a few counts. The V call is TRBV28, the J call TRBJ1-5; the D gene is possibly TRBD1 (6 bases). The CDR3 is made up of 17 amino acids. CDR1 MDHEN and CDR2 SYDVKM come from the germline V gene. With 3 bases removed from V and 1 base from J, the gap between germline ends came to 16 bases. The CDR3 DNA sequence: TGTGCCAGCAGTTTGCCCAAACAGGGTTACAGCAATCAGCCCCAGCATTTT. Translation: CASSLPKQGYSNQPQHF.

The J gene is TRBJ1-4, the V gene TRBV25-1; D ambiguous. The CDR3 runs 14 residues. Trimming removed 1 base at V and 8 bases at J, with 11 bases between. Germline V gives CDR1 MGHDK, CDR2 SYGVNS. The CDR3 loop reads CASSELEGWEKLFF. CDR3 in DNA: TGTGCCAGCAGTGAATTGGAGGGTTGGGAAAAACTGTTTTTT.

The chain recombines TRBV5-1 with TRBJ2-7, with unresolved D. This CDR3 is built from 14 residues. Trimming took 6 bases from V and 4 from J, leaving 17 bases between them. The germline gives CDR1 SGHRS, CDR2 YFSETQ. CDR3 DNA: TGCGCCAGCACCGCTTTGGAGATTCCGTACGAGCAGTACTTC. It is translated as CASTALEIPYEQYF. Full variable domain (outside the CDR3, taken from reference TRBV5-1 and TRBJ2-7): KAGVTQTPRYLIKTRGQQVTLSCSPISGHRSVSWYQQTPGQGLQFLFEYFSETQRNKGNFPGRFSGRQFSNSRSEMNVSTLELGDSALYLCASTALEIPYEQYFGPGTRLTVT.

Of note for this clone: Other nucleotide sequences in the sample specify the same CDR3. J is TRBJ1-1 and V is TRBV2, with D tentatively TRBD1 (5 bases). Trimming stripped 3 bases from V and 4 bases from J, with 9 bases between. This CDR3 is built from 13 residues. The germline V gene encodes CDR1 SNHLY and CDR2 FYNNEI. The CDR3 coding sequence is TGTGCCAGCAGTGATAGGGGTGGCACTGAAGCTTTCTTT. Residues: CASSDRGGTEAFF.

The genes are TRBV19 and TRBJ2-1, with 12 positions matching TRBD1. This CDR3 region has 16 residues. The germline V gene encodes CDR1 LNHDA and CDR2 SQIVND (reference sequence). The V segment lost 7 bases and the J segment 3 bases; nucleotides outside the gene matches: 7. The chain's CDR3 is CASTRGTGGYYNEQFF. The CDR3 DNA reads TGTGCCAGTACTAGGGGGACAGGGGGCTACTACAATGAGCAGTTCTTC.

This clone came up a few times. The chain has TRBV9 and TRBJ1-1; the D gene is possibly TRBD1 (5 bases). The CDR3 runs 14 residues. Trimming removed 2 bases at V and 6 bases at J, with 14 bases between. Germline V gene data show CDR1 as SGDLS and CDR2 as YYNGEE. CDR3 nucleotide sequence: TGTGCCAGCAGCGTCGGGCGAACGGGGGCTGAAGCTTTCTTT. Translation gives CASSVGRTGAEAFF.

This clone has only a few counts. V usage is TRBV7-8 and J usage is TRBJ2-3; 9 positions agree with TRBD2. This CDR3 region has 16 residues. Germline V lookup: CDR1 SGHVS, CDR2 FQNEAQ. After removal of 6 bases from V and 0 bases from J, the junction contained 7 bases not matched to a gene. CDR3 bases: TGTGCCAGCAGACCGATAGCGGGGGCTAGCACAGATACGCAGTATTTT. This sequence encodes CASRPIAGASTDTQYF. Drawing the rest from reference TRBV7-8 and TRBJ2-3, the complete variable domain is GAGVSQSPRYKVAKRGQDVALRCDPISGHVSLFWYQQALGQGPEFLTYFQNEAQLDKSGLPSDRFFAERPEGSVSTLKIQRTQQEDSAVYLCASRPIAGASTDTQYFGPGTRLTVL.

To note about this clone: Relative to the germline gene, one junction end is altered; a read error may explain this. This sequence joins TRBV7-9 and TRBJ1-6; no clear D gene. CDR3 length equals 12 residues. Germline CDR1 SEHNR, CDR2 FQNEAQ (reference sequence). The CDR3 spells CSSSLERAPLHF. Here the CDR3 DNA reads TGTTCCAGCAGCTTAGAGCGTGCACCCCTCCACTTT.

CDR3 loop: CASSPQGRSGYTF. CDR3 in DNA: TGTGCCAGCAGCCCACAGGGGAGAAGTGGCTACACCTTC. The rearrangement links TRBV5-6 to TRBJ1-2; 7 nucleotides match TRBD1. The germline gives CDR1 SGHDT, CDR2 YYEEEE. There are 13 residues in the CDR3. Trimming removed 4 bases from V and 7 bases from J; junction bases left unmatched: 7.

The V call is TRBV18, the J call TRBJ2-1; no definite D call. V shed 2 bases and J shed 0 bases, with 5 bases lying between them. The CDR3 has 14 residues. Per the germline V gene, CDR1 is KGHSH and CDR2 is LQKENI. The CDR3 protein is CASSPTVSYNEQFF. In DNA, the CDR3 is TGTGCCAGCTCACCAACAGTCTCCTACAATGAGCAGTTCTTC.

The V call is TRBV9, the J call TRBJ2-7; 10 bases are a match to TRBD2. The V segment lost 3 bases and the J segment 0 bases; nucleotides outside the gene matches: 3. The CDR3 contains 15 residues. Germline CDR1 SGDLS, CDR2 YYNGEE. This CDR3 is CASSAPSGGSYEQYF. The CDR3 DNA sequence: TGTGCCAGCAGCGCGCCTAGCGGGGGCTCCTACGAGCAGTACTTC.

The chain uses TRBV4-2 and TRBJ2-5; 8 bases line up with TRBD2. Losses at the gene ends were 0 bases for V and 5 bases for J; bases not matched to a gene: 5. Germline CDR1 reads LGHNA; CDR2 reads YNFKEQ. The CDR3 spans 15 residues. This CDR3 reads CASSQESAGDETQYF. DNA of the CDR3: TGTGCCAGCAGCCAAGAATCAGCGGGAGATGAGACCCAGTACTTC.

The CDR3 region has the DNA TGTGCCAGCAGTGAATTGGTGGCGCGGCAGCCCCAGCATTTT. This codes for CASSELVARQPQHF. The chain links TRBV2 to TRBJ1-5; D gene ambiguous. The CDR3 contains 14 residues. With 2 bases removed from V and 7 bases from J, the gap between germline ends came to 12 bases. Germline V gene lookup returns CDR1 SNHLY and CDR2 FYNNEI.

There are a few counts of this clone. The V and J genes are TRBV11-2 and TRBJ2-1; 7 bases are shared with TRBD2. V dropped 0 bases and J dropped 4; count of bases not matched to a gene: 9. Germline CDR1 and CDR2: SGHAT and FQNNGV. The CDR3 has 17 amino acids. Here the CDR3 reads CASSLDVRGGPYNEQFF. CDR3 sequence (DNA): TGTGCCAGCAGCTTAGATGTTAGGGGAGGGCCTTACAATGAGCAGTTCTTC.

This rearrangement joins TRBV28 to TRBJ2-6, with D possibly TRBD1 on 6 matching bases. Germline values: CDR1 MDHEN, CDR2 SYDVKM. This CDR3 comprises 17 residues. The germline V and J ends were trimmed by 6 bases and 0 bases, with 15 bases remaining between them. The CDR3 nucleotides read TGTGCCAGCAGCCTACCGAGGGGGTCCTCTGGGGCCAACGTCCTGACTTTC. This codes for CASSLPRGSSGANVLTF.

The chain combines TRBV2 with TRBJ1-2; D gene uncertain. There are 12 residues in the CDR3. The V gene lost 3 bases and the J gene lost 5 bases, with 7 bases spanning the gap. Germline CDR1 is SNHLY and CDR2 is FYNNEI. The DNA for the CDR3 is TGTGCCAGCAGTGAGCGGTTGTATGGCTACACCTTC. Encoded protein: CASSERLYGYTF.

The V call is TRBV15, the J call TRBJ2-1, with 12 bases aligning to TRBD2. CDR1 is LNHNV, CDR2 YYDKDF, per germline (reference sequence). CDR3 length: 14 amino acids. V lost 5 bases to trimming and J lost 13 bases; unmatched junction nucleotides: 9. The CDR3 is CATSGTRTSGKQFF. CDR3 in DNA: TGTGCCACCAGCGGAACTAGGACTAGCGGGAAACAGTTCTTC.